This is a list of T cell receptor beta chains from one sample in a study of T cell responses to AZD1222 COVID-19 vaccine. Data came from immunoSEQ multiplex PCR; TCRdb stores just in-frame clones and leaves some out. The table records 100,000 or so clones, around 87% of them present only once. The sequencing used peripheral blood, collected on day 0 of MenACWY control vaccination. The receptors here all came from an adult in good health. Each CDR3 is given with its conserved first and last residue. A D gene is named only where the DNA matches it firmly. The listing skips clone size in some rows; elsewhere it reads once, few, many or a size class.

v_gene	j_gene	d_gene	abundance	CDR3aa	CDR3nt
TRBV7-9	TRBJ2-5	-	once	CASSATGYKTQYF	TGTGCCAGCAGCGCTACAGGGTACAAGACCCAGTACTTC
TRBV13	TRBJ2-1	TRBD2	-	CASSKVAGGGTNEQFF	TGTGCCAGCAGCAAAGTTGCTGGGGGGGGGACGAATGAGCAGTTCTTC
TRBV19	TRBJ1-4	-	-	CASSYMSTNEKLFF	TGTGCCAGTAGTTACATGTCAACTAATGAAAAACTGTTTTTT
TRBV4-3	TRBJ2-1	-	-	CASSQVPQGTYNEQFF	TGCGCCAGCAGCCAAGTTCCCCAGGGAACATACAATGAGCAGTTCTTC
TRBV18	TRBJ2-7	-	once	CASSPDLAYEQYF	TGTGCCAGCTCACCAGATCTGGCCTACGAGCAGTACTTC
TRBV18	TRBJ2-7	TRBD1	once	CASSPEGGYFYEQYF	TGTGCCAGCTCACCAGAAGGGGGCTATTTTTACGAGCAGTACTTC
TRBV10-3	TRBJ2-3	-	-	CAISESVGTDTQYF	TGTGCCATCAGTGAGTCCGTGGGCACAGATACGCAGTATTTT
TRBV30	TRBJ2-1	-	-	CAWSVGQYNEQFF	TGTGCCTGGAGTGTAGGGCAGTACAATGAGCAGTTCTTC
TRBV27	TRBJ1-1	-	-	CASSRQEINTEAFF	TGTGCCAGCAGCCGACAGGAGATAAACACTGAAGCTTTCTTT
TRBV7-2	TRBJ1-1	-	-	CASSPLQGNTEAFF	TGTGCCAGCAGCCCCCTTCAAGGGAACACTGAAGCTTTCTTT
TRBV12-3/TRBV12-4	TRBJ1-2	-	-	CASSLNYGYTF	TGTGCCAGCAGTCTTAACTATGGCTACACCTTC
TRBV12-3/TRBV12-4	TRBJ1-1	TRBD1	-	CASRGRQGTEAFF	TGTGCCAGCAGGGGAAGACAGGGGACTGAAGCTTTCTTT
TRBV2	TRBJ2-7	TRBD2	-	CASRSSGVTEQYF	TGTGCCAGCAGATCTAGCGGGGTAACCGAGCAGTACTTC
TRBV18	TRBJ2-3	-	-	CASSPSGQSTDTQYF	TGTGCCAGCTCACCCAGTGGGCAGAGCACAGATACGCAGTATTTT
TRBV15	TRBJ2-5	TRBD2	-	CATSRGAGGVQETQYF	TGTGCCACCAGCAGAGGGGCGGGGGGCGTTCAAGAGACCCAGTACTTC
TRBV4-2	TRBJ1-5	-	-	CASSQEETGNSFQPQHF	TGTGCCAGCAGCCAAGAGGAGACAGGCAATTCGTTTCAGCCCCAGCATTTT